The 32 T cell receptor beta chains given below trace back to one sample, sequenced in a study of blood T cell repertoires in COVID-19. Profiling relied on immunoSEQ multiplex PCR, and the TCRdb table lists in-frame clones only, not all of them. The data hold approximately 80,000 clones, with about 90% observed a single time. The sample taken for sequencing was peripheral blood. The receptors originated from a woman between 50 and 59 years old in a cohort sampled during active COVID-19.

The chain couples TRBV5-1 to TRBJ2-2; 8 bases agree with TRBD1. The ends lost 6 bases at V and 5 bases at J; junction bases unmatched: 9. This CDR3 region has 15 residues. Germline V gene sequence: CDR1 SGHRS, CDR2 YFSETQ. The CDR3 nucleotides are TGCGCCAGCACGAGGGGGACAGGAGGTACCGGGGAGCTGTTTTTT. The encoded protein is CASTRGTGGTGELFF. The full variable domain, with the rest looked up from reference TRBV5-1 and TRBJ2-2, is KAGVTQTPRYLIKTRGQQVTLSCSPISGHRSVSWYQQTPGQGLQFLFEYFSETQRNKGNFPGRFSGRQFSNSRSEMNVSTLELGDSALYLCASTRGTGGTGELFFGEGSRLTVL.

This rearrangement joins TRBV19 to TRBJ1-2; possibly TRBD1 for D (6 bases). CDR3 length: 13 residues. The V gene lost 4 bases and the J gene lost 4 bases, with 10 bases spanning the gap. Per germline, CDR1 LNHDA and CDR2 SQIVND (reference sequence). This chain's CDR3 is CASSTDRSYGYTF. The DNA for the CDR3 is TGTGCCAGTAGTACCGACAGGTCCTATGGCTACACCTTC.

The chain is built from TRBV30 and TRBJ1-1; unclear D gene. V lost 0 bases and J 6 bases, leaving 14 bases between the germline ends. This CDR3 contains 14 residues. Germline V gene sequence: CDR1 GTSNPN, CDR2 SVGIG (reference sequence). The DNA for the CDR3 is TGTGCCTGGAGTGTACTTGGACTCTTCGCTGAAGCTTTCTTT. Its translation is CAWSVLGLFAEAFF.

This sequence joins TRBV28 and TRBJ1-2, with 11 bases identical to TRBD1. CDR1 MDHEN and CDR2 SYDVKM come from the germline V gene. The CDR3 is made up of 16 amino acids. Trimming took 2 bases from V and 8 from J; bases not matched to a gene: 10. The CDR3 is CASSLARTGGLDGYTF. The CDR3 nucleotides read TGTGCCAGCAGTTTAGCCCGGACAGGGGGCTTGGACGGCTACACCTTC.

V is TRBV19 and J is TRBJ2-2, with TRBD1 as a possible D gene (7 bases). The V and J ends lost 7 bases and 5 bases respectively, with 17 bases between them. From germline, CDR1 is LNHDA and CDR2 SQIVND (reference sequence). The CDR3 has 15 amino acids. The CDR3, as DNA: TGTGCCAGTACCCCGGGAGAGGGGGCTACCGGGGAGCTGTTTTTT. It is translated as CASTPGEGATGELFF.

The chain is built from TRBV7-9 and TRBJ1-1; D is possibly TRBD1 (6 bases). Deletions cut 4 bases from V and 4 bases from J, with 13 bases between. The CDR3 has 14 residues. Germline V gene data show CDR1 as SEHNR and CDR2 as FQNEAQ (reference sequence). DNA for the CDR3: TGTGCCAGCAGCTCTCACAGGGAGGGCACTGAAGCTTTCTTT. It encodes CASSSHREGTEAFF. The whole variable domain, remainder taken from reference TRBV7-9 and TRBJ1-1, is DTGVSQNPRHKITKRGQNVTFRCDPISEHNRLYWYRQTLGQGPEFLTYFQNEAQLEKSRLLSDRFSAERPKGSFSTLEIQRTEQGDSAMYLCASSSHREGTEAFFGQGTRLTVV.

As DNA, the CDR3 is TGTGCCAGTGCCTCCGGGACCTACAATGAGCAGTTCTTC. Translation: CASASGTYNEQFF. The J gene is TRBJ2-1, the V gene TRBV19; the D gene is possibly TRBD2 (5 bases). From germline, CDR1 is LNHDA and CDR2 SQIVND (reference sequence). The CDR3 totals 13 residues. V gave up 8 bases and J gave up 2 bases, with 10 bases separating them.

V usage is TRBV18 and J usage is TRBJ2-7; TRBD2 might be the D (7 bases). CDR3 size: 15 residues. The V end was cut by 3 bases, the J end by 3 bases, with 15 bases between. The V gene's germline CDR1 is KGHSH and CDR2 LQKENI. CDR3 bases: TGTGCCAGCTCACCGTCCGGGGGGCTAGGCTACGAGCAGTACTTC. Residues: CASSPSGGLGYEQYF. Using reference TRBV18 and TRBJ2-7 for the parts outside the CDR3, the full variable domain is NAGVMQNPRHLVRRRGQEARLRCSPMKGHSHVYWYRQLPEEGLKFMVYLQKENIIDESGMPKERFSAEFPKEGPSILRIQQVVRGDSAAYFCASSPSGGLGYEQYFGPGTRLTVT.

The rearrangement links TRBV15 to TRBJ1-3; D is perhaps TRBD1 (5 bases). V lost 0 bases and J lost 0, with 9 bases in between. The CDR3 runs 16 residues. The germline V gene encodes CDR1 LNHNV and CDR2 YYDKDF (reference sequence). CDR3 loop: CATSRDRGISGNTIYF. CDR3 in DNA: TGTGCCACCAGCAGAGATAGGGGCATCTCTGGAAACACCATATATTTT. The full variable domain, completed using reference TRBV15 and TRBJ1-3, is DAMVIQNPRYQVTQFGKPVTLSCSQTLNHNVMYWYQQKSSQAPKLLFHYYDKDFNNEADTPDNFQSRRPNTSFCFLDIRSPGLGDTAMYLCATSRDRGISGNTIYFGEGSWLTVV.

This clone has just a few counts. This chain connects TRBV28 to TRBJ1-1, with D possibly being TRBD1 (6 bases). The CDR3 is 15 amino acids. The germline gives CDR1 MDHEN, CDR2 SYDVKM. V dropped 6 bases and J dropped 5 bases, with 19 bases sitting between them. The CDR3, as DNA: TGTGCCAGCAGCCGGCCCTTAGGGGGGGAAACTGAAGCTTTCTTT. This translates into CASSRPLGGETEAFF. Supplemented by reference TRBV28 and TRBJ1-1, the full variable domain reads DVKVTQSSRYLVKRTGEKVFLECVQDMDHENMFWYRQDPGLGLRLIYFSYDVKMKEKGDIPEGYSVSREKKERFSLILESASTNQTSMYLCASSRPLGGETEAFFGQGTRLTVV.

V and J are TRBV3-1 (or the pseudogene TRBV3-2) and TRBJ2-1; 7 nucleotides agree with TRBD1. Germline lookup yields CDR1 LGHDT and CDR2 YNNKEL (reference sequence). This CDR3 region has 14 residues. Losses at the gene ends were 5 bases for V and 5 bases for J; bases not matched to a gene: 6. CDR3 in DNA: TGTGCCAGCAGCATCCGACAGGGTAACAATGAGCAGTTCTTC. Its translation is CASSIRQGNNEQFF.

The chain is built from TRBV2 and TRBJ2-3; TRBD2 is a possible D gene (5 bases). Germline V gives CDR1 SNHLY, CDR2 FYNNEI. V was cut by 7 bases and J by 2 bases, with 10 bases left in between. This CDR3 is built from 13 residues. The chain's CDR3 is CASTRDFTDTQYF. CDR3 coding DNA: TGTGCCAGCACACGGGATTTCACAGATACGCAGTATTTT.

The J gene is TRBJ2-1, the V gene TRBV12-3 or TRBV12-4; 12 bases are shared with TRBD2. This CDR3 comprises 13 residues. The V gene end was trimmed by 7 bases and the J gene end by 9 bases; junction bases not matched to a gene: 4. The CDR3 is CASTSSGRAEQFF. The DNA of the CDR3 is TGTGCCAGCACCTCTAGCGGGAGGGCTGAGCAGTTCTTC.

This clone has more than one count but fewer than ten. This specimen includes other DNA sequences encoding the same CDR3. The chain's CDR3 is CSVAPGTSGNNEQFF. CDR3 in DNA: TGCAGCGTCGCCCCCGGGACTAGCGGAAACAATGAGCAGTTCTTC. V usage is TRBV29-1 and J usage is TRBJ2-1; 11 bases map to TRBD2. CDR1 and CDR2 (germline): SQVTM, ANQGSEA. After removal of 6 bases from V and 5 bases from J, the junction contained 9 bases not matched to a gene. The CDR3 totals 15 residues.

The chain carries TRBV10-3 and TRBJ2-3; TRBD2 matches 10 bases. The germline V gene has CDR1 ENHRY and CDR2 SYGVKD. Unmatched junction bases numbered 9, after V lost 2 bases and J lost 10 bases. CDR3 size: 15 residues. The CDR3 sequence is CAISEELAGSAAQYF. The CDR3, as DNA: TGTGCCATCAGTGAGGAACTAGCGGGGTCGGCGGCGCAGTATTTT.

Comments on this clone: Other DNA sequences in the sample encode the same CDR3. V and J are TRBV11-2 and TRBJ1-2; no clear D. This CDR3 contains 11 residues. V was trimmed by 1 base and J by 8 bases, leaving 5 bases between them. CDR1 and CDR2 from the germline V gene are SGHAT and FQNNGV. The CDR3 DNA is TGTGCCAGCAGCTTAGGAGGGGGCTACACCTTC. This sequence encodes CASSLGGGYTF.

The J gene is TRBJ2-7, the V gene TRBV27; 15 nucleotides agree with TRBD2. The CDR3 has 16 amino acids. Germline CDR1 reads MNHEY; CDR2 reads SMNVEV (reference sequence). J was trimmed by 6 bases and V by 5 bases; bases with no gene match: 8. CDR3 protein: CASSTRTSGRAAEQYF. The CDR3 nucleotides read TGTGCCAGCAGTACTCGGACTAGCGGGAGGGCCGCCGAGCAGTACTTC.

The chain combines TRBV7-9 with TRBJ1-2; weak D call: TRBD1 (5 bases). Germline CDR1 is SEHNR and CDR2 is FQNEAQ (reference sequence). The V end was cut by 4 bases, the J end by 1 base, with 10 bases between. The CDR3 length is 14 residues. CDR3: CASSSKTDNYGYTF. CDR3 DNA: TGTGCCAGCAGCTCCAAGACAGATAACTATGGCTACACCTTC.

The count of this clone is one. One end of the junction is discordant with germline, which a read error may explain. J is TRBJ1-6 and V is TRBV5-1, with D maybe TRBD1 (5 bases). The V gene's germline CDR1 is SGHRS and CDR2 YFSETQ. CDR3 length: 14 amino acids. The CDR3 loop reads CASSLGQPNSSLHF. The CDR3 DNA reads TGCGCCAGCAGCTTGGGACAGCCTAATTCATCCCTCCACTTT.

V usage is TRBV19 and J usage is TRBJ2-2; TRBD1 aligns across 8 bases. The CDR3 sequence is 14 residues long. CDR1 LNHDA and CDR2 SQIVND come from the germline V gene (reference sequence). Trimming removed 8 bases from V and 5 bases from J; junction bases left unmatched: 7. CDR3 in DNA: TGTGCCAGTCTCCGGGACAGGTTAACCGGGGAGCTGTTTTTT. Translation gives CASLRDRLTGELFF.

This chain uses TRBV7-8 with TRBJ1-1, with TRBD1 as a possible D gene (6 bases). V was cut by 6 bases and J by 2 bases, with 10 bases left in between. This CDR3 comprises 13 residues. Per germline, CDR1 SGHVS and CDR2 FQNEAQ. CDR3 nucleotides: TGTGCCAGCAGGCAGGACAGAAACACTGAAGCTTTCTTT. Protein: CASRQDRNTEAFF.

Here the CDR3 DNA reads TGTGCCAGCAGACTCGGGACTAGCTCAGTAGGTGAGCAGTTCTTC. Translating gives CASRLGTSSVGEQFF. V usage is TRBV14 and J usage is TRBJ2-1; 9 bases fit TRBD2. CDR1 and CDR2 from the germline V gene are SGHDN and FVKESK. V was pared by 6 bases and J by 9 bases, with 12 bases of the junction left unmatched. The CDR3 loop spans 15 amino acids.

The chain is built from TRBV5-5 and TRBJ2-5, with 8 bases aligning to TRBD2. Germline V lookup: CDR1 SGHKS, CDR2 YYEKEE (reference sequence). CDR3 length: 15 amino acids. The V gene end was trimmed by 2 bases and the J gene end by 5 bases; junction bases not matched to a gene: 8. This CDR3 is CASSLGGRTQETQYF. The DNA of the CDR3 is TGTGCCAGCAGCTTAGGCGGGAGGACGCAGGAGACCCAGTACTTC.

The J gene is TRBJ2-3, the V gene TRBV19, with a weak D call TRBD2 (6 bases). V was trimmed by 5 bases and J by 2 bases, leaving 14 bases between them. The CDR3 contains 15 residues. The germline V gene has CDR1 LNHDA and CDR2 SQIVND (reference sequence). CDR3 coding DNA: TGTGCCAGTAGTTCCTTACTAGCAATCACAGATACGCAGTATTTT. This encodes CASSSLLAITDTQYF.

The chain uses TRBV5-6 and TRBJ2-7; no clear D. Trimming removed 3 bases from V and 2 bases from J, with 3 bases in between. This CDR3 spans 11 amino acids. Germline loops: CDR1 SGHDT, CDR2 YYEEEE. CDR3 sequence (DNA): TGTGCCAGCAGCTCCGCCTACGAGCAGTACTTC. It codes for CASSSAYEQYF.

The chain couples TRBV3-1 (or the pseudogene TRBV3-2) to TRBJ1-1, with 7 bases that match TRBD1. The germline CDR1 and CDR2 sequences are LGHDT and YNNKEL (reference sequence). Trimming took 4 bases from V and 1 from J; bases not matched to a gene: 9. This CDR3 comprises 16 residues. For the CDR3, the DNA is TGTGCCAGCAGCCTAGTTTTAGGGGGCTGGAACACTGAAGCTTTCTTT. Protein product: CASSLVLGGWNTEAFF.

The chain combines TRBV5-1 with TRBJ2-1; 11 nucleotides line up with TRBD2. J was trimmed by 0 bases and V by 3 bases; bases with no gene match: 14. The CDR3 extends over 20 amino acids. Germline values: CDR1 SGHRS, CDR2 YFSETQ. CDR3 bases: TGCGCCAGCAGCTGGCCCCGGGGTAGCGGGGGGGAGGGCTCCTACAATGAGCAGTTCTTC. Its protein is CASSWPRGSGGEGSYNEQFF.

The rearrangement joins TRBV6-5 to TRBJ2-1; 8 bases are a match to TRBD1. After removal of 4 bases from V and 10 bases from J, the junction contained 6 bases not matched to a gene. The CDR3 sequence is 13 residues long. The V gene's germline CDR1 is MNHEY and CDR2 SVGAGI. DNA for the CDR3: TGTGCCAGCAGTTCAGGGGACAGGTTAGAGCAGTTCTTC. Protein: CASSSGDRLEQFF.

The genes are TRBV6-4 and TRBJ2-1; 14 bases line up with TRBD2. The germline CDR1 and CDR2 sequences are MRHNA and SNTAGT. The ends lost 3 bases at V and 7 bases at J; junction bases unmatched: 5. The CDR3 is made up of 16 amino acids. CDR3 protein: CASSDSGTSGRNEQFF. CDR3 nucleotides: TGTGCCAGCAGTGATTCCGGGACTAGCGGGAGAAATGAGCAGTTCTTC.

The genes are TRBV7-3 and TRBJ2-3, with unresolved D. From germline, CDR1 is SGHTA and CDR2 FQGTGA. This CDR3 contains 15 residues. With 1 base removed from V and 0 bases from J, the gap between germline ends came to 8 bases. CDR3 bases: TGTGCCAGCAGCTTAAAGGCCGGGAGCACAGATACGCAGTATTTT. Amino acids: CASSLKAGSTDTQYF.

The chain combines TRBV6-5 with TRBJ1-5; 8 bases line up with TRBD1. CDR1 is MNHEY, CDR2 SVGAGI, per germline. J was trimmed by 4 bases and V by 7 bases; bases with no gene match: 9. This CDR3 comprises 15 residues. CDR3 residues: CASTLWTGPNQPQHF. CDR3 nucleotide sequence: TGTGCCAGCACCCTGTGGACAGGGCCAAATCAGCCCCAGCATTTT.

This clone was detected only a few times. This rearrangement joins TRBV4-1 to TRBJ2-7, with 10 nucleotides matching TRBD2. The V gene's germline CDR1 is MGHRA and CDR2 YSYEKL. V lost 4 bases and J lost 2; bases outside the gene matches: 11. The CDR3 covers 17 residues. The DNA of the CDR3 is TGCGCCAGCAGCCGAGATAGCGGGACTAGCGTTGCCTACGAGCAGTACTTC. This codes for CASSRDSGTSVAYEQYF.